Following are 9 T cell receptor beta chains from one sample sequenced in a study of blood T cells in healthy people across ages. Primers used in a second PCR of roughly 6 to 12 cycles were a sample-barcoded 5' primer and a J-beta primer mix. TCRdb fed the 5' RACE reads into MiXCR, producing one record per CDR3 protein. The table has fewer than 1,000,000 distinct CDR3 sequences, approximately 48% seen once; the top ten hold about 21%. Sequencing used blood. The receptors originated from a man aged 60 to 69 in good health.

The V and J genes are TRBV27 and TRBJ2-1, with D possibly matching TRBD2 (5 bases). V shed 6 bases and J shed 9 bases, with 12 bases lying between them. The CDR3 is made up of 12 amino acids. The germline gives CDR1 MNHEY, CDR2 SMNVEV (reference sequence). Written as DNA, the CDR3 is TGTGCCAGCAGCACCGGGGTCTGTGAGCAGTTCTTC. Translation: CASSTGVCEQFF.

The rearrangement joins TRBV7-6 to TRBJ2-1; D remains unclear. Per germline, CDR1 SGHVS and CDR2 FNYEAQ. The CDR3 covers 16 residues. The V end was cut by 2 bases, the J end by 4 bases, with 15 bases between. The CDR3 is CASSLMAGGSYNEQFF. The CDR3 nucleotides are TGTGCCAGCAGCTTAATGGCAGGTGGGTCGTACAATGAGCAGTTCTTC.

There are a few counts of this clonotype. This chain uses TRBV6-5 with TRBJ1-6; D is possibly TRBD1 (6 bases). This CDR3 contains 12 residues. V was shortened by 8 bases and J by 5 bases, with 7 bases between the two germline ends. Germline V gene data show CDR1 as MNHEY and CDR2 as SVGAGI. DNA for the CDR3: TGTGCCAGCGGACAGAATAATTCACCCCTCCACTTT. Translated, it gives CASGQNNSPLHF.

This clonotype came up once. V gene TRBV20-1 combines with J gene TRBJ2-3; 7 nucleotides line up with TRBD2. This CDR3 has 17 amino acids. Germline V lookup: CDR1 DFQATT, CDR2 SNEGSKA (reference sequence). Trimming cost V 3 bases and J 1 base; bases outside gene matches: 13. This chain's CDR3 is CSARVWDYHWGTDTQYF. CDR3 DNA sequence: TGCAGTGCTAGGGTGTGGGACTACCATTGGGGCACAGATACGCAGTATTTT.

This clonotype has a single count. The V call is TRBV12-3 or TRBV12-4, the J call TRBJ2-1; 8 positions agree with TRBD2. Unmatched junction bases numbered 10, after V lost 2 bases and J lost 7 bases. The CDR3 is 16 residues long. Here the CDR3 reads CASSLTGREVKNEQFF. The CDR3 DNA sequence: TGTGCCAGCAGTTTAACGGGGCGGGAGGTGAAAAATGAGCAGTTCTTC.

This chain joins TRBV9 and TRBJ2-7; 7 bases align to TRBD2. The CDR3 has 18 amino acids. The V gene end was trimmed by 0 bases and the J gene end by 7 bases; junction bases not matched to a gene: 19. In germline, CDR1 is SGDLS, CDR2 YYNGEE. This CDR3 reads CASSVAGLGAGVGNEQYF. The CDR3 bases are TGTGCCAGCAGCGTAGCGGGGCTCGGCGCGGGGGTTGGAAATGAGCAGTACTTC.

This clonotype was seen more than once but under ten times. This chain links TRBV12-3 or TRBV12-4 with TRBJ1-2; possible D gene TRBD1, 5 bases. The CDR3 has 12 residues. Trimming took off 7 bases at V and 8 bases at J, with 14 bases between the two ends. CDR3 coding DNA: TGTGCCAGCACCCTGGGGCCCGGGGGCTACACCTTC. Its protein product is CASTLGPGGYTF.

The rearrangement links TRBV12-3 or TRBV12-4 to TRBJ2-3; TRBD2 might be the D (6 bases). Trimming stripped 3 bases from V and 5 bases from J, with 9 bases between. The CDR3 runs 13 residues. The CDR3 nucleotides are TGTGCCAGCAGTTTCCTCGGGAGAGATACGCAGTATTTT. It specifies CASSFLGRDTQYF.

The chain combines TRBV7-2 with TRBJ1-4; possible D gene TRBD1, 5 bases. The germline CDR1 and CDR2 sequences are SGHTA and FQGNSA. This CDR3 is 15 amino acids long. Between the trimmed V and J ends, which lost 8 bases and 2 bases, there was a span of 15 bases. Here the CDR3 DNA reads TGTGCCAGCGGCCTTCAGACAGATACTAATGAAAAACTGTTTTTT. Its protein product is CASGLQTDTNEKLFF.